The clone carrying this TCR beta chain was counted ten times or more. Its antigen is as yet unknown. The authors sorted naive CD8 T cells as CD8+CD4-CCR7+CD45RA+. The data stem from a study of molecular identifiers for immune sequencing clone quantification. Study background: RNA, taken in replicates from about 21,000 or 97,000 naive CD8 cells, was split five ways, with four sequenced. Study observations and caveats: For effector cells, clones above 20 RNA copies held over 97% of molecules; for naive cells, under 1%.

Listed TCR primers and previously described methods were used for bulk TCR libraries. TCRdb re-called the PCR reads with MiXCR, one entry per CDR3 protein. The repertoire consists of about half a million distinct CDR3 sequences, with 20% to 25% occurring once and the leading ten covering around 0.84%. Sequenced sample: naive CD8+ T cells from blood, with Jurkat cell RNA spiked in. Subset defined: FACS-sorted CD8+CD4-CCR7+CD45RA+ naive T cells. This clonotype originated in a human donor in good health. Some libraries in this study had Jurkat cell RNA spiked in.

CDR3 DNA sequence: TGTGCTAGTGCCAAGGGGGAGACTAGCACAGATACGCAGTATTTT. It yields the protein CASAKGETSTDTQYF. The rearrangement joins TRBV12-5 to TRBJ2-3, with D possibly matching TRBD1 (6 bases). The germline V gene encodes CDR1 LGHNT and CDR2 FRNRAP. The CDR3 is made up of 15 amino acids. The germline V and J ends were trimmed by 7 bases and 0 bases, with 14 bases remaining between them.